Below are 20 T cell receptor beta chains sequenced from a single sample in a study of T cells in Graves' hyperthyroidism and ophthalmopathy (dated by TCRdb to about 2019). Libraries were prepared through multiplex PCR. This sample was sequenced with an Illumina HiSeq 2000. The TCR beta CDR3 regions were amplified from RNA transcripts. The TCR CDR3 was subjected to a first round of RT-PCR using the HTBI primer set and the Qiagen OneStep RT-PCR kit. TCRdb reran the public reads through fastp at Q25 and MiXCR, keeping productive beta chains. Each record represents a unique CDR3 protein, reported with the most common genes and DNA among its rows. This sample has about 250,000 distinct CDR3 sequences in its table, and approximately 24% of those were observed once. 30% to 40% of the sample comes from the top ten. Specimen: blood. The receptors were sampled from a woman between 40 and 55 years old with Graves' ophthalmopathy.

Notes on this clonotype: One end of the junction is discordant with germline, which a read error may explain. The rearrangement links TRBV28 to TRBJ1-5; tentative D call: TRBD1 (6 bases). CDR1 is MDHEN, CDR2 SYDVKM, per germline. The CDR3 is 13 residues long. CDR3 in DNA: TGTGCCAGCAGTTTAGGGGGCGCGCAGCCCCAGCCTTTT. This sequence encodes CASSLGGAQPQPF.

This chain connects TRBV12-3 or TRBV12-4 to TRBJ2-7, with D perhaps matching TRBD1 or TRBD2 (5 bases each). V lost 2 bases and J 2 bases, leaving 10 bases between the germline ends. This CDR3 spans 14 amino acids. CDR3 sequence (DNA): TGTGCCAGCAGTTTAAGGGACGGACCCTACGAGCAGTACTTC. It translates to CASSLRDGPYEQYF.

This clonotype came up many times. The CDR3 region has the DNA TGCAGTGCTGACAGGGCACTCCAAGAGACCCAGTACTTC. Translation: CSADRALQETQYF. V and J are TRBV20-1 and TRBJ2-5; 7 bases are shared with TRBD1. The CDR3 totals 13 residues. In germline, CDR1 is DFQATT, CDR2 SNEGSKA (reference sequence). The V and J ends lost 5 bases and 1 base, in that order; junction bases with no gene match: 4.

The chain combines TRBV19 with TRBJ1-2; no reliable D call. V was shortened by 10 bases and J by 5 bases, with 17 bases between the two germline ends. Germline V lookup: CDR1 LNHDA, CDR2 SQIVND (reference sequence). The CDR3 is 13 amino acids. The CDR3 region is CATKNLLGYGYTF. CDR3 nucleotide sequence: TGTGCCACCAAAAACCTTCTAGGGTATGGCTACACCTTC.

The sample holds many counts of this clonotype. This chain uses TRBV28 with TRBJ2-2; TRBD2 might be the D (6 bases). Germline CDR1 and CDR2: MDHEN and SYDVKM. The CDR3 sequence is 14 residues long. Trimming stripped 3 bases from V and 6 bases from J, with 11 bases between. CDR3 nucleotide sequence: TGTGCCAGCAGTTTCCTGCGGGGATCCGGGGAGCTGTTTTTT. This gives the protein CASSFLRGSGELFF.

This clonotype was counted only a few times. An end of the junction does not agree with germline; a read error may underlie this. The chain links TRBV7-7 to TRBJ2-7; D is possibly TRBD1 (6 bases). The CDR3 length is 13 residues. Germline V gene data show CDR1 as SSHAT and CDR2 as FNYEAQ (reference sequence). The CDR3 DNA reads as TGTGCTAGCAGCTTAGGGGGACAATCTGAGCAGTACTTC. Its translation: CASSLGGQSEQYF.

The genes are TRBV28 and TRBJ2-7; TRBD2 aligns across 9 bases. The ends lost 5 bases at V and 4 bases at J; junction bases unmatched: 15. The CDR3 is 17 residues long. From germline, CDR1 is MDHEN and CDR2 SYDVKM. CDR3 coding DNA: TGTGCCAGCAGTCCGTTCTCCGGTGGGACTAGCAGATACGAGCAGTACTTC. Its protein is CASSPFSGGTSRYEQYF.

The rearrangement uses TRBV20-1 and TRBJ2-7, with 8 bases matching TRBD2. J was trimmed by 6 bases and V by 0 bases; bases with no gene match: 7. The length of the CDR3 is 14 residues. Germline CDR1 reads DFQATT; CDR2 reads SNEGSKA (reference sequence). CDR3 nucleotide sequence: TGCAGTGCTAGAGAGAACAGCGGGAGAATCGAGCAGTACTTC. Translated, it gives CSARENSGRIEQYF.

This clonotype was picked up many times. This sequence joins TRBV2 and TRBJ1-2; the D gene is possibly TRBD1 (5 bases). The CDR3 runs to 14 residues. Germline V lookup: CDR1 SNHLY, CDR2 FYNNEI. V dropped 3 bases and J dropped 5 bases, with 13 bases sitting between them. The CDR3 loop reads CASSDQGAGYGYTF. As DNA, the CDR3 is TGTGCCAGCAGTGATCAGGGCGCAGGATATGGCTACACCTTC.

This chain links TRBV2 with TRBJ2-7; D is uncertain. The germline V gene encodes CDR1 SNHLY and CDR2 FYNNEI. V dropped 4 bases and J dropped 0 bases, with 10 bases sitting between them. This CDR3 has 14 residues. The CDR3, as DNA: TGTGCCAGCAGTGTCACCTCAAACTCCTACGAGCAGTACTTC. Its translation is CASSVTSNSYEQYF.

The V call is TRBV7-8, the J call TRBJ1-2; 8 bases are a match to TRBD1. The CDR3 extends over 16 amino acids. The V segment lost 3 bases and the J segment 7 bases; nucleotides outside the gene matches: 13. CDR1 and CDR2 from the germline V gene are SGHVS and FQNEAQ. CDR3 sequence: CASSFTRGRSRGGYTF. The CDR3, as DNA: TGTGCCAGCAGCTTTACCAGGGGGCGGTCCCGAGGTGGCTACACCTTC.

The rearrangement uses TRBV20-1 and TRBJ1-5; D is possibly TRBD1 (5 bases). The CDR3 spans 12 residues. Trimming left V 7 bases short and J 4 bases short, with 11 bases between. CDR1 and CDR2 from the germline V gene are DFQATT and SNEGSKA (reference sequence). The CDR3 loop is CSVTRANQPQHF. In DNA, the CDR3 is TGCAGTGTTACCAGGGCGAATCAGCCCCAGCATTTT.

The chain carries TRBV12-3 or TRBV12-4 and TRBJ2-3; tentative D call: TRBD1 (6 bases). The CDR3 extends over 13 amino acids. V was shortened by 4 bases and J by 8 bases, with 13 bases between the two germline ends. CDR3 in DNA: TGTGCCAGCAGTTGGGACACCCAGATTACGCAGTATTTT. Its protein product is CASSWDTQITQYF.

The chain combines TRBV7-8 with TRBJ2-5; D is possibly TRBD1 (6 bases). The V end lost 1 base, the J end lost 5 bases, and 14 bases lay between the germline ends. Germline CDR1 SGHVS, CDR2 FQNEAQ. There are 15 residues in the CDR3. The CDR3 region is CASSLGGVRGETQYF. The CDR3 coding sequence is TGTGCCAGCAGCTTAGGTGGGGTCAGGGGCGAGACCCAGTACTTC.

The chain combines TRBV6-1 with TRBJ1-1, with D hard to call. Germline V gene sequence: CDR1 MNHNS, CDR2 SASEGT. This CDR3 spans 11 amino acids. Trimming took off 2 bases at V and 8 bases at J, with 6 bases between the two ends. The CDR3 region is CASSENDEAFF. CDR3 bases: TGTGCCAGCAGTGAAAACGACGAAGCTTTCTTT.

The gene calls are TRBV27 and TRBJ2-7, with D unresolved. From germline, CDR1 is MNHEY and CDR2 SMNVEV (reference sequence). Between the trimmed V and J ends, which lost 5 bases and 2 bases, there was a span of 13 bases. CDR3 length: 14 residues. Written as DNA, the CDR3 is TGTGCCAGCAGTCTCCGACGGTTCACCTACGAGCAGTACTTC. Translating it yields CASSLRRFTYEQYF.

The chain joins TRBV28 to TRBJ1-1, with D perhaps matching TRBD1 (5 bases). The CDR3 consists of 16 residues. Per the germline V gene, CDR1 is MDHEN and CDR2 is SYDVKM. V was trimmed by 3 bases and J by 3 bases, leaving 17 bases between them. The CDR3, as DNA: TGTGCCAGCAGTTTCCAAGCTACAGGAGGTTACACTGAAGCTTTCTTT. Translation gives CASSFQATGGYTEAFF. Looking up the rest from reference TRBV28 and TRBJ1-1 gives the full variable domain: DVKVTQSSRYLVKRTGEKVFLECVQDMDHENMFWYRQDPGLGLRLIYFSYDVKMKEKGDIPEGYSVSREKKERFSLILESASTNQTSMYLCASSFQATGGYTEAFFGQGTRLTVV.

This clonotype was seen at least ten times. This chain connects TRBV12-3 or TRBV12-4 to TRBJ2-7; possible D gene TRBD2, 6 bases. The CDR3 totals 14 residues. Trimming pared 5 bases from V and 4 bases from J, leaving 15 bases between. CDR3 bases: TGTGCCAGCAGTCCATCAGGGAGCGGGTACGAGCAGTACTTC. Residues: CASSPSGSGYEQYF.

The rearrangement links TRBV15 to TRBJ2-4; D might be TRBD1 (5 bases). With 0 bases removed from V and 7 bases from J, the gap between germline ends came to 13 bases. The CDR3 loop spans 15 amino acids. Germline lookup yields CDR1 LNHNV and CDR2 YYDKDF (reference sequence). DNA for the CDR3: TGTGCCACCAGCAGAGATTTCGCAGGGCGCAACATTCAGTACTTC. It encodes CATSRDFAGRNIQYF.

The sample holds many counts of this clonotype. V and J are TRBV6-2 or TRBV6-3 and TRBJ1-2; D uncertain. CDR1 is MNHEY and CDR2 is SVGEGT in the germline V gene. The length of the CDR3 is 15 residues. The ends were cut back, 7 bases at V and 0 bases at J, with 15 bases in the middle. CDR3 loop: CASTSPREANYGYTF. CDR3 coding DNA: TGTGCCAGCACATCTCCAAGAGAAGCTAACTATGGCTACACCTTC.